This passage covers 20 T cell receptor beta chains from one sample sequenced in a study of T cells after yellow fever vaccination. TCRdb reprocessed the 5' RACE reads with MiXCR, giving one entry per CDR3 protein. The profile covers hundreds of thousands of distinct CDR3 sequences, with roughly 7.5% appearing a single time and approximately 16% taken by the ten largest. The source material was PBMCs, sampled roughly 47 days after the first yellow fever vaccination. The receptors originated from a young man who received the YFV17D yellow fever vaccine.

The chain is built from TRBV6-5 and TRBJ2-2; 10 bases are a match to TRBD2. CDR1 MNHEY and CDR2 SVGAGI come from the germline V gene. With V trimmed by 0 bases and J by 5 bases, 6 bases remained unmatched. The CDR3 is 17 residues long. The CDR3 DNA is TGTGCCAGCAGTTACTCTCCGGGACTAGCGAGGACCGGGGAGCTGTTTTTT. It yields the protein CASSYSPGLARTGELFF.

As for this clonotype: One end of the junction does not line up with germline, which may come from a read error. The rearrangement joins TRBV2 to TRBJ2-5; D is perhaps TRBD1 (6 bases). This CDR3 contains 15 residues. Germline values: CDR1 SNHLY, CDR2 FYNNEI. The CDR3 DNA sequence: TGTACCAGCAGTGAAGTGGGGTGGACAGAAGAGACCCAGTACTTC. Its translation is CTSSEVGWTEETQYF.

The table lists this clonotype with a few counts. The chain has TRBV6-2 or TRBV6-3 and TRBJ2-1; 8 bases are shared with TRBD2. CDR3 size: 15 residues. Trimming at V came to 5 bases and at J to 7 bases, leaving 10 bases not matched to a gene. Germline assignment: CDR1 MNHEY and CDR2 SVGEGT. This CDR3 reads CASSPAGTRFNEQFF. For the CDR3, the DNA is TGTGCCAGCAGTCCCGCGGGGACTAGGTTTAATGAGCAGTTCTTC.

This clonotype has just a few counts. This chain joins TRBV2 and TRBJ1-1, with D tentatively TRBD1 (6 bases). V was clipped by 5 bases and J by 0 bases, with 13 bases between them. This CDR3 is built from 15 residues. Germline V gene sequence: CDR1 SNHLY, CDR2 FYNNEI. The CDR3 DNA reads as TGTGCCAGCAGTTATCAGACAGGACTGAACACTGAAGCTTTCTTT. Amino acid sequence: CASSYQTGLNTEAFF.

The sample holds many counts of this clonotype. The chain combines TRBV4-3 with TRBJ2-4; D might be TRBD2 (6 bases). V lost 0 bases, J lost 2 bases, and 8 bases lay in between. This CDR3 region has 15 residues. Germline V lookup: CDR1 LGHNA, CDR2 YSLEER. In DNA form, the CDR3 reads TGCGCCAGCAGCCAAGATGGGGGGTCCAAAAACATTCAGTACTTC. Translation gives CASSQDGGSKNIQYF.

The chain is built from TRBV29-1 and TRBJ2-1; 11 bases agree with TRBD2. CDR1 SQVTM and CDR2 ANQGSEA come from the germline V gene. The ends lost 1 base at V and 7 bases at J; junction bases unmatched: 9. This CDR3 is built from 16 residues. The CDR3 loop is CSVEGSPRLAGNEQFF. The CDR3 bases are TGCAGCGTTGAAGGTTCTCCGCGACTAGCGGGGAATGAGCAGTTCTTC.

In this sample, this clonotype turned up a few times. The chain joins TRBV6-2 or TRBV6-3 to TRBJ2-2, with 8 nucleotides matching TRBD2. Germline V lookup: CDR1 MNHEY, CDR2 SVGEGT. This CDR3 has 16 residues. The junction had 10 bases not matched to a gene; V was cut back by 6 bases and J by 4 bases. The CDR3 reads CASSSGGGLPTGELFF. DNA for the CDR3: TGTGCCAGCAGCTCGGGGGGGGGGCTACCCACCGGGGAGCTGTTTTTT.

In this sample, this clonotype turned up a few times. This chain uses TRBV5-6 with TRBJ1-2, with a possible D match to TRBD1 (6 bases). Trimming removed 2 bases from V and 7 bases from J, with 18 bases in between. Germline values: CDR1 SGHDT, CDR2 YYEEEE. The CDR3 sequence is 15 residues long. CDR3 loop: CASSLPGQELPGYTF. The CDR3 nucleotides read TGTGCCAGCAGCTTACCGGGACAAGAGCTCCCTGGCTACACCTTC.

This clonotype has more than one count but fewer than ten. This chain uses TRBV3-1 with TRBJ2-7; TRBD2 might be the D (6 bases). Germline V lookup: CDR1 LGHDT, CDR2 YNNKEL (reference sequence). This CDR3 has 16 amino acids. Trimming removed 2 bases from V and 3 bases from J, with 17 bases in between. The CDR3 loop is CASSQTAFGGFYEQYV. CDR3 coding DNA: TGTGCCAGCAGCCAAACCGCGTTCGGAGGGTTCTACGAGCAGTACGTC.

This clonotype was seen more than once but under ten times. The rearrangement links TRBV6-5 to TRBJ2-5; 7 positions match TRBD1. In germline, CDR1 is MNHEY, CDR2 SVGAGI. V lost 6 bases, J lost 4 bases, and 14 bases stayed unmatched. The length of the CDR3 is 16 residues. CDR3 loop: CASRYRTGLPGETQYF. The CDR3 coding sequence is TGTGCCAGCAGGTACAGGACAGGCCTACCCGGAGAGACCCAGTACTTC.

Only a few counts were recorded for this clonotype. This rearrangement joins TRBV7-2 to TRBJ2-3; D perhaps matches TRBD2 (6 bases). This CDR3 region has 17 residues. Deletions cut 1 base from V and 3 bases from J, with 17 bases between. Germline V gives CDR1 SGHTA, CDR2 FQGNSA. The chain's CDR3 is CASSLGVGGPGTDTQYF. The CDR3 DNA reads TGTGCCAGCAGCTTAGGAGTGGGGGGACCTGGGACAGATACGCAGTATTTT. Using reference TRBV7-2 and TRBJ2-3 for the parts outside the CDR3, the full variable domain is GAGVSQSPSNKVTEKGKDVELRCDPISGHTALYWYRQSLGQGLEFLIYFQGNSAPDKSGLPSDRFSAERTGGSVSTLTIQRTQQEDSAVYLCASSLGVGGPGTDTQYFGPGTRLTVL.

Only a few counts were recorded for this clonotype. The chain couples TRBV2 to TRBJ2-1; 11 bases are a match to TRBD2. V shed 6 bases and J 5 bases; nucleotides not matched to a gene: 9. CDR3 length equals 16 residues. CDR1 is SNHLY and CDR2 is FYNNEI in the germline V gene. The CDR3 sequence: CASSSSPGLADNEQFF. CDR3 coding DNA: TGTGCCAGCAGCTCCTCCCCGGGACTAGCGGACAATGAGCAGTTCTTC. Full variable domain (outside the CDR3, taken from reference TRBV2 and TRBJ2-1): EPEVTQTPSHQVTQMGQEVILRCVPISNHLYFYWYRQILGQKVEFLVSFYNNEISEKSEIFDDQFSVERPDGSNFTLKIRSTKLEDSAMYFCASSSSPGLADNEQFFGPGTRLTVL.

This clonotype has only a few counts. The chain couples TRBV7-2 to TRBJ2-2, with 9 bases that match TRBD1. The CDR3 is 15 residues long. Germline trimming cut 7 bases from V and 1 base from J; bases unmatched to any gene: 4. Germline V gene lookup returns CDR1 SGHTA and CDR2 FQGNSA. CDR3 DNA: TGTGCCAGCATCAAGGACAGGGGGAACACCGGGGAGCTGTTTTTT. Its translation: CASIKDRGNTGELFF. The full variable domain, completed using reference TRBV7-2 and TRBJ2-2, is GAGVSQSPSNKVTEKGKDVELRCDPISGHTALYWYRQSLGQGLEFLIYFQGNSAPDKSGLPSDRFSAERTGGSVSTLTIQRTQQEDSAVYLCASIKDRGNTGELFFGEGSRLTVL.

V gene TRBV2 combines with J gene TRBJ1-3; possible D gene TRBD1, 5 bases. This CDR3 has 13 residues. Germline V CDR1 and CDR2: SNHLY, FYNNEI. The V gene lost 9 bases and the J gene lost 0 bases, with 9 bases spanning the gap. As DNA, the CDR3 is TGTGCCAGTAGACAGAACTCTGGAAACACCATATATTTT. Translated, it gives CASRQNSGNTIYF.

The chain links TRBV7-9 to TRBJ2-3, with 7 bases fitting TRBD2. The germline V gene encodes CDR1 SEHNR and CDR2 FQNEAQ (reference sequence). The CDR3 covers 16 residues. The J segment lost 4 bases and the V segment lost 4 bases, leaving 11 bases of the junction unmatched. The CDR3 coding sequence is TGTGCCAGCAGCTCTAAAAGACTAGCCCGCCCAGATACGCAGTATTTT. It encodes CASSSKRLARPDTQYF.

This clonotype was observed many times. The chain employs TRBV4-2 and TRBJ2-3; D gene unclear. The CDR3 extends over 13 amino acids. The ends were cut back, 0 bases at V and 7 bases at J, with 8 bases in the middle. Germline lookup yields CDR1 LGHNA and CDR2 YNFKEQ. For the CDR3, the DNA is TGTGCCAGCAGCCAAGAACGTCCCTATACGCAGTATTTT. Its protein is CASSQERPYTQYF.

V usage is TRBV28 and J usage is TRBJ2-1; TRBD2 matches 11 bases. The ends lost 8 bases at V and 8 bases at J; junction bases unmatched: 5. Looked up from germline, CDR1 is MDHEN and CDR2 is SYDVKM. The CDR3 contains 13 residues. The CDR3 loop reads CASGPGLADEQFF. CDR3 coding DNA: TGTGCCAGCGGTCCGGGACTAGCGGATGAGCAGTTCTTC. Full variable domain (rest looked up from reference TRBV28 and TRBJ2-1): DVKVTQSSRYLVKRTGEKVFLECVQDMDHENMFWYRQDPGLGLRLIYFSYDVKMKEKGDIPEGYSVSREKKERFSLILESASTNQTSMYLCASGPGLADEQFFGPGTRLTVL.

This clonotype ranks as medium-sized. V and J are TRBV27 and TRBJ1-6; a possible D gene is TRBD1 (5 bases). The CDR3 consists of 15 residues. The ends were cut back, 10 bases at V and 0 bases at J, with 13 bases in the middle. CDR1 is MNHEY and CDR2 is SMNVEV in the germline V gene (reference sequence). The CDR3 DNA follows: TGTGCCACGGGGGGGAAAGCCTCCTATAATTCACCCCTCCACTTT. Encoded protein: CATGGKASYNSPLHF.

The chain couples TRBV20-1 to TRBJ2-7; D is possibly TRBD1 or TRBD2 (5 bases each). Trimming pared 6 bases from V and 2 bases from J, leaving 14 bases between. Germline V lookup: CDR1 DFQATT, CDR2 SNEGSKA (reference sequence). The CDR3 sequence is 13 residues long. The DNA for the CDR3 is TGCAGTGCCAGGGACCGCTTGGCCTACGAGCAGTACGTC. Protein: CSARDRLAYEQYV.

V usage is TRBV29-1 and J usage is TRBJ1-2, with TRBD1 as a possible D gene (5 bases). Trimming took off 1 base at V and 8 bases at J, with 11 bases between the two ends. The CDR3 has 12 amino acids. The germline V gene encodes CDR1 SQVTM and CDR2 ANQGSEA. This chain's CDR3 is CSVEGQGFGYTF. The CDR3 region has the DNA TGCAGCGTTGAAGGGCAGGGCTTCGGCTACACCTTC.